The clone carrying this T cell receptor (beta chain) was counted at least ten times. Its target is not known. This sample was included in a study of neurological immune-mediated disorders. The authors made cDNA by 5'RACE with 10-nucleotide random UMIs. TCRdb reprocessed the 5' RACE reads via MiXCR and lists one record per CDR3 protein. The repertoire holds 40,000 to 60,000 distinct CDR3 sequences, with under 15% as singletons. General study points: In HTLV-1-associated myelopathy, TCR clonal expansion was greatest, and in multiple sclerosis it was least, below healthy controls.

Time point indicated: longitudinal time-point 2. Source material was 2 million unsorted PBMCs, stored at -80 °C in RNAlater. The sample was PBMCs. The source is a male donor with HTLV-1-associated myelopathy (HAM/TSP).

The CDR3 loop is CASSQSGRGTEAFF. CDR3 in DNA: TGCGCCAGCAGCCAATCCGGCAGGGGGACTGAAGCTTTCTTT. The J gene is TRBJ1-1, the V gene TRBV4-3; the match to TRBD1 covers 7 bases. Per germline, CDR1 LGHNA and CDR2 YSLEER. The trim removed 2 bases at V and 5 bases at J, leaving 5 bases unmatched. CDR3 size: 14 residues.